A single sample is the source of the 29 T cell receptor beta chains below, sequenced in a study of blood T cell repertoires in COVID-19. The protocol was immunoSEQ multiplex PCR, while the TCRdb copy is restricted to in-frame clones and leaves out a portion. The sample carries 300,000 to 400,000 clones, 85% recorded once. The sequenced material came from peripheral blood. The receptors derive from a human donor in a cohort sampled during active COVID-19.

The chain joins TRBV5-1 to TRBJ1-6, with D possibly matching TRBD1 (6 bases). This CDR3 is 17 amino acids long. Germline CDR1 is SGHRS and CDR2 is YFSETQ. V gave up 0 bases and J gave up 6 bases, with 16 bases separating them. CDR3 residues: CASSLAVAGAGNSPLHF. Here the CDR3 DNA reads TGCGCCAGCAGCTTGGCCGTCGCAGGGGCTGGTAATTCACCCCTCCACTTT.

V is TRBV20-1 and J is TRBJ1-2; D may be TRBD1 (6 bases). V gave up 3 bases and J gave up 1 base, with 12 bases separating them. Germline V gene sequence: CDR1 DFQATT, CDR2 SNEGSKA (reference sequence). CDR3 size: 14 residues. CDR3 protein: CSASQGGHNYGYTF. The CDR3 nucleotides are TGCAGTGCTAGTCAAGGGGGTCATAACTATGGCTACACCTTC.

The chain combines TRBV9 with TRBJ2-1; possibly TRBD2 for D (5 bases). Germline lookup yields CDR1 SGDLS and CDR2 YYNGEE. V dropped 0 bases and J dropped 2 bases, with 9 bases sitting between them. The CDR3 sequence is 15 residues long. The CDR3 coding sequence is TGTGCCAGCAGCGTAGCCGGGGAGACCTACAATGAGCAGTTCTTC. Its protein is CASSVAGETYNEQFF. The full variable domain, rest sourced from reference TRBV9 and TRBJ2-1, is DSGVTQTPKHLITATGQRVTLRCSPRSGDLSVYWYQQSLDQGLQFLIQYYNGEERAKGNILERFSAQQFPDLHSELNLSSLELGDSALYFCASSVAGETYNEQFFGPGTRLTVL.

The CDR3 reads CASSTTGDYGYTF. The CDR3 DNA reads as TGCGCCAGCAGCACAACAGGTGACTATGGCTACACCTTC. J is TRBJ1-2 and V is TRBV5-1, with a possible D match to TRBD1 (5 bases). CDR1 and CDR2 from the germline V gene are SGHRS and YFSETQ. V shed 4 bases and J shed 3 bases, with 10 bases lying between them. This CDR3 has 13 residues.

This sequence joins TRBV6-4 and TRBJ2-2; possible D gene TRBD1, 6 bases. Germline CDR1 MRHNA, CDR2 SNTAGT. The V gene lost 8 bases and the J gene lost 0 bases, with 7 bases spanning the gap. This CDR3 spans 13 amino acids. The CDR3 protein is CASGGTNTGELFF. CDR3 DNA: TGTGCCAGCGGGGGCACGAACACCGGGGAGCTGTTTTTT.

This sequence joins TRBV19 and TRBJ1-2; 8 bases agree with TRBD1. This CDR3 region has 15 residues. V shed 7 bases and J 4 bases; nucleotides not matched to a gene: 11. The V gene's germline CDR1 is LNHDA and CDR2 SQIVND (reference sequence). In DNA form, the CDR3 reads TGTGCCAGTACCATAGGGACAGGTTACGGCTATGGCTACACCTTC. Protein product: CASTIGTGYGYGYTF.

The gene calls are TRBV30 and TRBJ1-1, with TRBD1 as a possible D gene (6 bases). This CDR3 spans 12 amino acids. V shed 3 bases and J shed 4 bases, with 9 bases lying between them. The germline CDR1 and CDR2 sequences are GTSNPN and SVGIG (reference sequence). The CDR3 is CAWRGHLTEAFF. CDR3 DNA sequence: TGTGCCTGGAGGGGACACCTCACTGAAGCTTTCTTT.

The V call is TRBV6-1, the J call TRBJ1-1; D gene unclear. The CDR3 has 14 amino acids. Trimming pared 2 bases from V and 0 bases from J, leaving 7 bases between. Germline values: CDR1 MNHNS, CDR2 SASEGT. The CDR3 DNA reads TGTGCCAGCAGTGAATTCGGGATGAACACTGAAGCTTTCTTT. It encodes CASSEFGMNTEAFF.

In the case of this clone: Sequence at one end of the junction differs from germline and may be a read error. The rearrangement links TRBV7-2 to TRBJ2-7; 11 nucleotides align to TRBD1. The CDR3 has 14 residues. CDR1 is SGHTA, CDR2 FQGNSA, per germline. The CDR3: CASSLVPGQGDRNF. The CDR3 DNA sequence: TGTGCCAGCAGCTTAGTTCCGGGACAGGGGGATCGGAACTTC.

The rearrangement joins TRBV6-5 to TRBJ2-5, with 9 bases that match TRBD1. Trimming removed 8 bases from V and 4 bases from J; junction bases left unmatched: 5. Germline V gene data show CDR1 as MNHEY and CDR2 as SVGAGI. The CDR3 extends over 13 amino acids. CDR3: CASRTGGAETQYF. CDR3 coding DNA: TGTGCCAGCCGTACAGGGGGCGCAGAGACCCAGTACTTC.

The rearrangement joins TRBV5-1 to TRBJ2-5, with a weak D call TRBD2 (6 bases). CDR3 size: 16 residues. V lost 0 bases and J 2 bases, leaving 14 bases between the germline ends. Per the germline V gene, CDR1 is SGHRS and CDR2 is YFSETQ. Here the CDR3 DNA reads TGCGCCAGCAGCTTGGCTGGAGAAGGAGGGCAAGAGACCCAGTACTTC. This translates into CASSLAGEGGQETQYF.

The rearrangement uses TRBV5-1 and TRBJ2-2, with TRBD2 matching over 9 bases. The germline gives CDR1 SGHRS, CDR2 YFSETQ. This CDR3 comprises 16 residues. V trimming: 2 bases; J trimming: 0 bases; junction bases outside the gene matches: 2. Written as DNA, the CDR3 is TGCGCCAGCAGCTTACTAGCGGGTTCGAACACCGGGGAGCTGTTTTTT. This encodes CASSLLAGSNTGELFF.

The chain couples TRBV2 to TRBJ2-7, with 7 bases aligning to TRBD2. Germline CDR1 and CDR2: SNHLY and FYNNEI. Losses at the gene ends were 0 bases for V and 2 bases for J; bases not matched to a gene: 1. The CDR3 spans 14 residues. The CDR3 spells CASSEAGGTYEQYF. CDR3 DNA: TGTGCCAGCAGTGAAGCGGGGGGGACCTACGAGCAGTACTTC.

The rearrangement uses TRBV5-1 and TRBJ2-1, with D possibly being TRBD2 (6 bases). The CDR3 length is 14 residues. In germline, CDR1 is SGHRS, CDR2 YFSETQ. Trimming took 2 bases from V and 6 from J, leaving 12 bases between them. Here the CDR3 reads CASSLRTTTNEQFF. DNA for the CDR3: TGCGCCAGCAGCTTACGGACTACCACCAATGAGCAGTTCTTC.

The chain joins TRBV4-1 to TRBJ1-1; D remains unclear. Germline lookup yields CDR1 MGHRA and CDR2 YSYEKL. V lost 1 base to trimming and J lost 1 base, with 13 bases between them. The CDR3 covers 16 residues. The CDR3 DNA is TGCGCCAGCAGCCAAGGTCGTGAGCTAGGGAACACTGAAGCTTTCTTT. It yields the protein CASSQGRELGNTEAFF.

V usage is TRBV29-1 and J usage is TRBJ2-6; the match to TRBD1 covers 11 bases. The CDR3 totals 15 residues. Per the germline V gene, CDR1 is SQVTM and CDR2 is ANQGSEA. The trim removed 4 bases at V and 2 bases at J, leaving 1 base unmatched. Here the CDR3 reads CSVGTGGAGANVLTF. DNA of the CDR3: TGCAGCGTTGGGACAGGGGGCGCTGGGGCCAACGTCCTGACTTTC.

A single count supports this clone. Other nucleotide sequences from this sample produce the same CDR3. The rearrangement joins TRBV7-9 to TRBJ2-7; weak D call: TRBD2 (6 bases). Trimming cost V 0 bases and J 0 bases, with 6 bases left between them. Germline CDR1 is SEHNR and CDR2 is FQNEAQ (reference sequence). This CDR3 is 14 amino acids long. The CDR3 loop is CASSLAGGSYEQYF. In DNA, the CDR3 is TGTGCCAGCAGCTTAGCCGGGGGCTCCTACGAGCAGTACTTC.

The gene calls are TRBV25-1 and TRBJ2-5; D unclear. The germline gives CDR1 MGHDK, CDR2 SYGVNS. The ends were cut back, 5 bases at V and 2 bases at J, with 6 bases in the middle. The CDR3 consists of 12 residues. The DNA of the CDR3 is TGTGCCAGCAGTAGTACTCAAGAGACCCAGTACTTC. Its translation is CASSSTQETQYF.

The chain couples TRBV12-3 or TRBV12-4 to TRBJ2-2, with 7 positions matching TRBD1. This CDR3 spans 13 amino acids. Trimming took 5 bases from V and 7 from J; bases not matched to a gene: 4. CDR3 bases: TGTGCCAGCAGTCCTACAGGGGTCGGGGAGCTGTTTTTT. Translating gives CASSPTGVGELFF.

The chain uses TRBV19 and TRBJ1-2; D gene ambiguous. Germline CDR1 LNHDA, CDR2 SQIVND (reference sequence). The CDR3 covers 13 residues. V lost 5 bases to trimming and J lost 7 bases, with 14 bases between them. CDR3 DNA sequence: TGTGCCAGTAGTGGCCGGGTCGGGTTTGGCTACACCTTC. Translated, it gives CASSGRVGFGYTF.

The rearrangement links TRBV18 to TRBJ1-2; 9 nucleotides line up with TRBD1. V lost 2 bases to trimming and J lost 7 bases; unmatched junction nucleotides: 8. The germline gives CDR1 KGHSH, CDR2 LQKENI. The CDR3 sequence is 15 residues long. The CDR3 region is CASSPEPTGGIGYTF. The CDR3 DNA sequence: TGTGCCAGCTCACCAGAACCGACAGGGGGGATTGGCTACACCTTC.

The chain is built from TRBV27 and TRBJ1-4; D is undetermined. The CDR3 runs to 14 residues. CDR1 is MNHEY, CDR2 SMNVEV, per germline (reference sequence). V gave up 3 bases and J gave up 8 bases, with 13 bases separating them. The DNA for the CDR3 is TGTGCCAGCAGTTTCGCCGGGATGGGGGAAAAACTGTTTTTT. This translates into CASSFAGMGEKLFF.

This clone was counted once. The V call is TRBV24-1, the J call TRBJ1-5; a possible D gene is TRBD1 (6 bases). CDR1 and CDR2 (germline): KGHDR, SFDVKD. The CDR3 length is 16 residues. Trimming left V 2 bases short and J 7 bases short, with 17 bases between. The CDR3 region is CATSDYPTGNRQPQHF. In DNA form, the CDR3 reads TGTGCCACCAGTGATTACCCAACAGGGAATCGGCAGCCCCAGCATTTT.

This clone has more than one count but fewer than ten. The rearrangement links TRBV11-2 to TRBJ1-2, with D possibly being TRBD1 (5 bases). The CDR3 contains 16 residues. The germline gives CDR1 SGHAT, CDR2 FQNNGV. The V and J ends lost 0 bases and 1 base respectively, with 12 bases between them. CDR3 DNA sequence: TGTGCCAGCAGCTTAGAGGGGGGTAGTGTTAACTATGGCTACACCTTC. It encodes CASSLEGGSVNYGYTF.

The chain combines TRBV25-1 with TRBJ2-6; possibly TRBD1 for D (5 bases). V was shortened by 0 bases and J by 6 bases, with 9 bases between the two germline ends. This CDR3 comprises 15 residues. Germline loops: CDR1 MGHDK, CDR2 SYGVNS. The CDR3 DNA reads as TGTGCCAGCAGTGAATATCGTGGGGCGGCCAACGTCCTGACTTTC. Translation: CASSEYRGAANVLTF.

This clone was counted once. The chain couples TRBV13 to TRBJ1-4; 7 bases map to TRBD1. Losses at the gene ends were 5 bases for V and 4 bases for J; bases not matched to a gene: 4. There are 14 residues in the CDR3. Germline V CDR1 and CDR2: PRHDT, FYEKMQ (reference sequence). The CDR3 DNA follows: TGTGCCAGCAGCATCAGGGGGTATAATGAAAAACTGTTTTTT. Translating it yields CASSIRGYNEKLFF.

This clone was counted a few times. V usage is TRBV19 and J usage is TRBJ1-5; possibly TRBD1 for D (5 bases). V lost 7 bases, J lost 7 bases, and 14 bases lay in between. The CDR3 length is 13 residues. The germline gives CDR1 LNHDA, CDR2 SQIVND (reference sequence). The CDR3 loop is CASKRGSLQPQHF. The DNA for the CDR3 is TGTGCCAGTAAGCGGGGGTCCTTGCAGCCCCAGCATTTT.

The rearrangement links TRBV5-4 to TRBJ1-1, with D possibly matching TRBD1 (5 bases). This CDR3 has 13 amino acids. The germline gives CDR1 SGHNT, CDR2 YYREEE (reference sequence). V lost 4 bases and J 3 bases, leaving 10 bases between the germline ends. CDR3 DNA sequence: TGTGCCAGCAGCCAAGGGGTGGACACTGAAGCTTTCTTT. Residues: CASSQGVDTEAFF.

V is TRBV3-1 (or the pseudogene TRBV3-2) and J is TRBJ1-2; D possibly corresponds to TRBD1 (6 bases). The CDR3 has 15 amino acids. Germline V gene data show CDR1 as LGHDT and CDR2 as YNNKEL (reference sequence). V was trimmed by 2 bases and J by 4 bases, leaving 14 bases between them. CDR3 protein: CASSQPLTGIYGYTF. DNA of the CDR3: TGTGCCAGCAGCCAACCCCTCACAGGGATCTATGGCTACACCTTC.